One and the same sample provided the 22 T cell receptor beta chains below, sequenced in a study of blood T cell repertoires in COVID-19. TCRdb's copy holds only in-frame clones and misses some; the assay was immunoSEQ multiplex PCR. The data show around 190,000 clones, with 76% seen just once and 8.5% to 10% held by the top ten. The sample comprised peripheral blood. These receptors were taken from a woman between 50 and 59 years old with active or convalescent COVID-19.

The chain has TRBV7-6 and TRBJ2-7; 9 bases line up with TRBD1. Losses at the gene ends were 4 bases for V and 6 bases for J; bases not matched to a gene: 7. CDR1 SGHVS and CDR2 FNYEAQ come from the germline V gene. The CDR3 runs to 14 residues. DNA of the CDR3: TGTGCCAGCAGCTCGGGACAGGGTAGTGGCGAGCAGTACTTC. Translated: CASSSGQGSGEQYF.

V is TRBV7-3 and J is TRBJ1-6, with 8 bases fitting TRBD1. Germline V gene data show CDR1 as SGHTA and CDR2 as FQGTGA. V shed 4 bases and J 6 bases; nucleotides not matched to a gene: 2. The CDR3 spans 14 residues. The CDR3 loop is CASSSTGGNSPLHF. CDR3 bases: TGTGCCAGCAGCTCCACAGGGGGTAATTCACCCCTCCACTTT.

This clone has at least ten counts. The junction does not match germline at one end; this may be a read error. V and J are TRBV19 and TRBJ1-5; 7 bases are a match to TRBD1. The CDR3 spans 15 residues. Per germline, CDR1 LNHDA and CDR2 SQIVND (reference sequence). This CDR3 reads CASSLDRVSNQPQHF. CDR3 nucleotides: TGTGCCAGTAGTCTAGACAGGGTTAGCAATCAGCCCCAGCATTTT.

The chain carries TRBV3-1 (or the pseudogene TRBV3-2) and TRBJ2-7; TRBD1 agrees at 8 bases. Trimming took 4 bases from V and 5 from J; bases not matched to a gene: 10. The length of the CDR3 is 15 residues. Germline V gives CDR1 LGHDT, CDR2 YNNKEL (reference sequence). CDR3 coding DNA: TGTGCCAGCAGCCCTCGGACAGGGCGCGTCCACGAGCAGTACTTC. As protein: CASSPRTGRVHEQYF.

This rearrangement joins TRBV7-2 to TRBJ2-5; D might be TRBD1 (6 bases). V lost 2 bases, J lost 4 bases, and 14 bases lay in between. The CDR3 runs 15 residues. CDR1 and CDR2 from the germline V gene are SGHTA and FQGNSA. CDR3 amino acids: CASSLQTGIRETQYF. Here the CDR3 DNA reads TGTGCCAGCAGCTTACAAACAGGGATCCGAGAGACCCAGTACTTC.

CDR3 sequence: CASSQDPRQISYNSPLHF. The CDR3, as DNA: TGTGCCAGCAGCCAAGACCCCCGACAGATCTCCTATAATTCACCCCTCCACTTT. The chain uses TRBV4-2 and TRBJ1-6; D perhaps matches TRBD1 (5 bases). V lost 0 bases and J 0 bases, leaving 12 bases between the germline ends. CDR3 length equals 18 residues. Germline loops: CDR1 LGHNA, CDR2 YNFKEQ.

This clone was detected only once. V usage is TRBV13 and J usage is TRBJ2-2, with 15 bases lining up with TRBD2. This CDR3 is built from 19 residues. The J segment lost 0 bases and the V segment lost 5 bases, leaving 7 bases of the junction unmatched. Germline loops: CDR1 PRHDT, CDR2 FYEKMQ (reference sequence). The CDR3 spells CASSPWTSGGAANTGELFF. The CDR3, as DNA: TGTGCCAGCAGCCCTTGGACTAGCGGGGGGGCGGCGAACACCGGGGAGCTGTTTTTT. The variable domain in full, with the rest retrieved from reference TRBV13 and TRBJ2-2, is AAGVIQSPRHLIKEKRETATLKCYPIPRHDTVYWYQQGPGQDPQFLISFYEKMQSDKGSIPDRFSAQQFSDYHSELNMSSLELGDSALYFCASSPWTSGGAANTGELFFGEGSRLTVL.

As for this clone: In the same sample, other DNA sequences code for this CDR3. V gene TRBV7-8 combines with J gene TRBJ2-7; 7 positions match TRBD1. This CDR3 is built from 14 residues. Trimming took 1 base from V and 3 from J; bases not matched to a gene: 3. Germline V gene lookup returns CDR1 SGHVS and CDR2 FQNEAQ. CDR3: CASSLGTGSYEQYF. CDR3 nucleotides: TGTGCCAGCAGCTTAGGGACAGGTAGCTACGAGCAGTACTTC.

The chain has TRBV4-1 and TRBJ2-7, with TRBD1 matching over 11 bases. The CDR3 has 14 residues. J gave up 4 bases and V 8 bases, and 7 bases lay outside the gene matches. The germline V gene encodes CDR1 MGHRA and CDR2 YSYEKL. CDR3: CASGPGQGVYEQYF. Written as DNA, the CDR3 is TGCGCCAGCGGACCGGGACAGGGGGTGTACGAGCAGTACTTC.

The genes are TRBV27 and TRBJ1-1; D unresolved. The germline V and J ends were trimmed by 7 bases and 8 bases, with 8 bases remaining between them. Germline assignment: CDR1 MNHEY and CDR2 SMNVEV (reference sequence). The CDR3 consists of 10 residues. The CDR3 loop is CASISPEAFF. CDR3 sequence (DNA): TGTGCCAGCATCTCCCCCGAAGCTTTCTTT.

CDR3 amino acids: CASSLPGTGGRYTF. In DNA form, the CDR3 reads TGTGCCAGCAGTTTACCCGGGACAGGGGGACGCTACACCTTC. This sequence joins TRBV28 and TRBJ1-2, with 11 bases fitting TRBD1. Germline-derived CDR1 and CDR2 are MDHEN and SYDVKM. Losses at the gene ends were 2 bases for V and 9 bases for J; bases not matched to a gene: 5. There are 14 residues in the CDR3.

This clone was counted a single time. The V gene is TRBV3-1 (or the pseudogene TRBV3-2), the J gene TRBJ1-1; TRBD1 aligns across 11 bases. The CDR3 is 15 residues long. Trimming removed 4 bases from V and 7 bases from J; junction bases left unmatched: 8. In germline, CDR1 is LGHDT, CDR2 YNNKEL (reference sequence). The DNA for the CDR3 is TGTGCCAGCAGCCCTCCGGGACAGGGGGGGAGTGAAGCTTTCTTT. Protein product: CASSPPGQGGSEAFF.

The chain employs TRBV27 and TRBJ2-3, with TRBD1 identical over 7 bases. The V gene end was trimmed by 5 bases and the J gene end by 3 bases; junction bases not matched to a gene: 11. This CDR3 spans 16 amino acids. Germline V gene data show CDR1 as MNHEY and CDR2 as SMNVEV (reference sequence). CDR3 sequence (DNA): TGTGCCAGCAGTCCACGGGACAGCCCGTGGACAGATACGCAGTATTTT. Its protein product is CASSPRDSPWTDTQYF.

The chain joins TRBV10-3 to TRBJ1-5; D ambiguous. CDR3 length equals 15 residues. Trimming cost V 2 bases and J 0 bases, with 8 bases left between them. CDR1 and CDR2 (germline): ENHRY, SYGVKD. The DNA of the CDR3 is TGTGCCATCAGTGAGGGGCAGGATAGCAATCAGCCCCAGCATTTT. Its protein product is CAISEGQDSNQPQHF.

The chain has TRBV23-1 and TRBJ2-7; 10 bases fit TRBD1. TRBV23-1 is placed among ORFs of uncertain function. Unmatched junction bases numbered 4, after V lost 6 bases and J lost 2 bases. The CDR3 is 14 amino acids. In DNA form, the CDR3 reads TGCGCCAGCAGCCGGGACAGGGGCCCCTACGAGCAGTACTTC. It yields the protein CASSRDRGPYEQYF.

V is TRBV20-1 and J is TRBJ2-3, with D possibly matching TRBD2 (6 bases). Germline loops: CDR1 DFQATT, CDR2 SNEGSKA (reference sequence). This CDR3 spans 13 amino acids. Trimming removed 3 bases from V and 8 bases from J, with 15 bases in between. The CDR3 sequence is CSASEAGSPTQYF. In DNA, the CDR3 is TGCAGTGCTAGTGAAGCGGGCTCACCTACGCAGTATTTT.

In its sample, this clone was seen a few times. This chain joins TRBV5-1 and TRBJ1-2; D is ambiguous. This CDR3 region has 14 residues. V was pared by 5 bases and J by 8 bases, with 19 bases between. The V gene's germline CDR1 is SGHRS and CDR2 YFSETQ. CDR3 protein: CASRLREVDFGYTF. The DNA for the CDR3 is TGCGCCAGCAGATTAAGGGAGGTCGACTTCGGCTACACCTTC.

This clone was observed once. The CDR3 nucleotides read TGTGCCAGTAGCAAAACAGGGAGCTCTGGAAACACCATATATTTT. Translated: CASSKTGSSGNTIYF. The chain couples TRBV19 to TRBJ1-3; D possibly corresponds to TRBD1 (6 bases). This CDR3 contains 15 residues. V was pared by 6 bases and J by 0 bases, with 12 bases between. Looked up from germline, CDR1 is LNHDA and CDR2 is SQIVND (reference sequence).

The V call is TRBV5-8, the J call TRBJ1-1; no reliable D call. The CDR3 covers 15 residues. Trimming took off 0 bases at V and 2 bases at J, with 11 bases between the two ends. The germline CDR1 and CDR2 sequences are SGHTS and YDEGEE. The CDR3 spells CASSLGEGHNTEAFF. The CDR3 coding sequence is TGTGCCAGCAGCTTGGGGGAGGGCCATAACACTGAAGCTTTCTTT.

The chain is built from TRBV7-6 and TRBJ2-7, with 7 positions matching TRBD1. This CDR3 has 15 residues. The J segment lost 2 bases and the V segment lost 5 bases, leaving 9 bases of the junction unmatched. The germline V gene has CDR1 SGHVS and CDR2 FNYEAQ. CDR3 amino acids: CASSPRRQGAYEQYF. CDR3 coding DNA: TGTGCCAGCAGCCCACGGAGACAGGGAGCCTACGAGCAGTACTTC.

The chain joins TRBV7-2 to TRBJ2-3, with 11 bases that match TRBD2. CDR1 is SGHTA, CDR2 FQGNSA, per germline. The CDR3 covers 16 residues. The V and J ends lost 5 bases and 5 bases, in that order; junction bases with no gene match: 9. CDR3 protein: CASSQNSGGAGDTQYF. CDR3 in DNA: TGTGCCAGCAGCCAGAATAGCGGGGGGGCGGGAGATACGCAGTATTTT.

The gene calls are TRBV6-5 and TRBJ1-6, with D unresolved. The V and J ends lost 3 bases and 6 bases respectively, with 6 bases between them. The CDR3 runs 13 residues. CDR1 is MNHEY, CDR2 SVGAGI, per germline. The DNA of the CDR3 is TGTGCCAGCAGTTATAGTCTTAATTCACCCCTCCACTTT. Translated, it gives CASSYSLNSPLHF.